The TCR beta chain described here comes from a study of blood T cell repertoires in COVID-19. Study background: Some COVID-19 samples were acute and others convalescent; all came from the United States, Italy and Spain. PBMCs, B-cell-depleted T cells, or T cells were the source of the cDNA or gDNA that made up the material.

Germline V gene sequence: CDR1 SGHRS, CDR2 YFSETQ. V lost 1 base and J 4 bases, leaving 12 bases between the germline ends. The CDR3 is 15 amino acids. Source study methods: Estimation of nucleated cell counts relied on the amplification of reference gene primers. Method: immunoSEQ multiplex PCR; TCRdb's copy keeps in-frame clones and lacks some. D and trimming come from the DNA, and the V and J calls and clone size come from that table. The sample has about 480,000 clones, around 89% seen once. Sequences were obtained from peripheral blood. This sequence originates from a woman aged 30 to 39 with acute or convalescent COVID-19. The chain employs TRBV5-1 and TRBJ1-3, with D possibly being TRBD1 (6 bases). The CDR3 DNA sequence: TGCGCCAGCAGCTTGCACGGGGGGCCCGGAAACACCATATATTTT. Amino acid sequence: CASSLHGGPGNTIYF.